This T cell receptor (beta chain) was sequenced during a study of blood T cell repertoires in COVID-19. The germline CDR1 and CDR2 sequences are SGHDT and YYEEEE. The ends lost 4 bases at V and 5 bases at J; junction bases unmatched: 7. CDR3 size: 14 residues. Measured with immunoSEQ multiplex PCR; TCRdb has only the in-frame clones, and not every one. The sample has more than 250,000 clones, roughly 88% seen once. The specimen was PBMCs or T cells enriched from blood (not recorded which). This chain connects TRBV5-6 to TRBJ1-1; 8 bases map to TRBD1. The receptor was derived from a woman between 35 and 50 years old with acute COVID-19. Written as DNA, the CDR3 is TGTGCCAGCAGCCCTACAGGGGGATATACTGAAGCTTTCTTT. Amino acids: CASSPTGGYTEAFF.